Listed here are 28 T cell receptor beta chains from one sample, sequenced in a study of siplizumab effects on memory and regulatory T cells. TCRdb's table, derived via immunoSEQ multiplex PCR, lists solely in-frame clones and lacks some. Found here are over 85,000 clones, about nine tenths of them singletons; the top ten hold approximately 1.2%. Sequencing was carried out using CD4+ T cells sorted from blood. The receptors were sampled from a human donor in good health.

The chain recombines TRBV5-8 with TRBJ2-2, with D uncertain. Trimming stripped 0 bases from V and 0 bases from J, with 9 bases between. CDR3 size: 16 residues. Germline V CDR1 and CDR2: SGHTS, YDEGEE. CDR3: CASSLGSATNTGELFF. The CDR3, as DNA: TGTGCCAGCAGCTTGGGGAGCGCGACGAACACCGGGGAGCTGTTTTTT.

This clone was observed a handful of times. DNA of the CDR3: TGTGCCAGCAGGAGTAATACCGGGGAGCTGTTTTTT. It encodes CASRSNTGELFF. This chain uses TRBV6-5 with TRBJ2-2; D remains unclear. The CDR3 has 12 residues. CDR1 MNHEY and CDR2 SVGAGI come from the germline V gene. V was cut by 6 bases and J by 5 bases, with 7 bases left in between.

The chain has TRBV5-5 and TRBJ1-2; the D is unclear. In germline, CDR1 is SGHKS, CDR2 YYEKEE (reference sequence). Trimming took 2 bases from V and 5 from J, leaving 19 bases between them. The CDR3 is 16 amino acids. The CDR3 region is CASSFRGIGSGYGYTF. CDR3 in DNA: TGTGCCAGCAGCTTTCGGGGAATCGGCTCAGGATATGGCTACACCTTC.

The genes are TRBV19 and TRBJ1-5; possible D gene TRBD1, 6 bases. The ends were cut back, 0 bases at V and 0 bases at J, with 21 bases in the middle. The CDR3 length is 20 residues. CDR1 is LNHDA, CDR2 SQIVND, per germline (reference sequence). The CDR3 DNA reads TGTGCCAGTAGTATAGATAGCAGGGGTTACCTCCTACCTAGCAATCAGCCCCAGCATTTT. It codes for CASSIDSRGYLLPSNQPQHF. The full variable domain, its missing parts supplied by reference TRBV19 and TRBJ1-5, is DGGITQSPKYLFRKEGQNVTLSCEQNLNHDAMYWYRQDPGQGLRLIYYSQIVNDFQKGDIAEGYSVSREKKESFPLTVTSAQKNPTAFYLCASSIDSRGYLLPSNQPQHFGDGTRLSIL.

The gene calls are TRBV29-1 and TRBJ1-1; D gene uncertain. This CDR3 comprises 11 residues. V was cut by 7 bases and J by 1 base, with 7 bases left in between. Germline lookup yields CDR1 SQVTM and CDR2 ANQGSEA. CDR3 residues: CSAYGNTEAFF. CDR3 nucleotide sequence: TGCAGCGCATACGGGAACACTGAAGCTTTCTTT.

Here the CDR3 reads CASSPPGRTGVDEKLFF. CDR3 nucleotides: TGTGCCAGCTCACCACCAGGGAGGACAGGGGTTGATGAAAAACTGTTTTTT. The chain recombines TRBV18 with TRBJ1-4; 9 bases line up with TRBD1. CDR1 and CDR2 from the germline V gene are KGHSH and LQKENI. J was trimmed by 6 bases and V by 0 bases; bases with no gene match: 8. The CDR3 is made up of 17 amino acids.

The chain couples TRBV10-3 to TRBJ1-1; tentative D call: TRBD1 (5 bases). Germline CDR1 reads ENHRY; CDR2 reads SYGVKD. V lost 9 bases and J lost 0, with 14 bases in between. The CDR3 consists of 14 residues. This chain's CDR3 is CAILAGSMNTEAFF. In nucleotides, the CDR3 is TGTGCCATACTGGCAGGGAGTATGAACACTGAAGCTTTCTTT.

The chain couples TRBV2 to TRBJ2-3; D unresolved. Germline CDR1 SNHLY, CDR2 FYNNEI. The CDR3 covers 14 residues. Trimming stripped 3 bases from V and 2 bases from J, with 9 bases between. For the CDR3, the DNA is TGTGCCAGCAGTGACTGGTATAACACAGATACGCAGTATTTT. This codes for CASSDWYNTDTQYF.

The CDR3 reads CAWRGVDTQYF. For the CDR3, the DNA is TGTGCCTGGCGTGGGGTAGATACGCAGTATTTT. The rearrangement links TRBV30 to TRBJ2-3; unclear D gene. There are 11 residues in the CDR3. Looked up from germline, CDR1 is GTSNPN and CDR2 is SVGIG (reference sequence). The ends were cut back, 5 bases at V and 5 bases at J, with 8 bases in the middle.

CDR3 region: CASSQDLDRAQGIGSPLHF. CDR3 DNA: TGTGCCAGCAGCCAAGATCTCGATAGGGCACAGGGAATAGGTTCACCCCTCCACTTT. J is TRBJ1-6 and V is TRBV4-2, with TRBD1 as a possible D gene (6 bases). Between the trimmed V and J ends, which lost 0 bases and 9 bases, there was a span of 24 bases. The CDR3 covers 19 residues. CDR1 and CDR2 (germline): LGHNA, YNFKEQ.

CDR3 in DNA: TGTGCCAGTAGTACGGGACGGCCGAGGACTGAAGCTTTCTTT. It encodes CASSTGRPRTEAFF. This sequence joins TRBV19 and TRBJ1-1; tentative D call: TRBD1 (5 bases). V lost 4 bases and J 5 bases, leaving 14 bases between the germline ends. The length of the CDR3 is 14 residues. Germline CDR1 is LNHDA and CDR2 is SQIVND (reference sequence).

The CDR3: CASSPEGGYPTGELFF. The CDR3 coding sequence is TGTGCCAGCAGCCCCGAAGGGGGTTATCCCACCGGGGAGCTGTTTTTT. This chain uses TRBV4-2 with TRBJ2-2, with a tentative D call TRBD1 (6 bases). V lost 4 bases and J 4 bases, leaving 16 bases between the germline ends. Per germline, CDR1 LGHNA and CDR2 YNFKEQ. This CDR3 comprises 16 residues.

This rearrangement joins TRBV10-3 to TRBJ2-7; D assignment may be TRBD1 or TRBD2 (6 bases each). The CDR3 length is 13 residues. V gave up 6 bases and J gave up 1 base, with 10 bases separating them. Germline V gene data show CDR1 as ENHRY and CDR2 as SYGVKD. Written as DNA, the CDR3 is TGTGCCATCAGCACAGGGACTTCCTACGAGCAGTACTTC. Its translation is CAISTGTSYEQYF.

The CDR3 loop is CASSIAQTQYF. As DNA, the CDR3 is TGTGCCAGTAGTATAGCGCAGACCCAGTACTTC. This chain uses TRBV19 with TRBJ2-5; D is ambiguous. There are 11 residues in the CDR3. Per the germline V gene, CDR1 is LNHDA and CDR2 is SQIVND (reference sequence). V dropped 1 base and J dropped 6 bases, with 3 bases sitting between them.

The chain couples TRBV7-9 to TRBJ2-5; TRBD1 aligns across 8 bases. Per germline, CDR1 SEHNR and CDR2 FQNEAQ (reference sequence). CDR3 size: 14 residues. Trimming removed 1 base from V and 5 bases from J; junction bases left unmatched: 3. This CDR3 is CASSLGQGMETQYF. The CDR3 DNA reads as TGTGCCAGCAGCTTAGGACAGGGGATGGAGACCCAGTACTTC.

The rearrangement joins TRBV4-2 to TRBJ1-1; D unclear. The CDR3 has 12 amino acids. Germline assignment: CDR1 LGHNA and CDR2 YNFKEQ. Trimming pared 3 bases from V and 1 base from J, leaving 3 bases between. The CDR3 sequence: CASSHQNTEAFF. The CDR3, as DNA: TGTGCCAGCAGCCACCAGAACACTGAAGCTTTCTTT.

The rearrangement links TRBV2 to TRBJ2-1, with 12 bases aligning to TRBD1. V shed 6 bases and J 5 bases; nucleotides not matched to a gene: 5. Germline values: CDR1 SNHLY, CDR2 FYNNEI. The CDR3 has 15 amino acids. For the CDR3, the DNA is TGTGCCAGCAGGCAGGGACAGGGGGCCCACAATGAGCAGTTCTTC. Protein sequence: CASRQGQGAHNEQFF.

The chain couples TRBV6-5 to TRBJ1-1, with D possibly TRBD1 on 5 matching bases. Germline V gene data show CDR1 as MNHEY and CDR2 as SVGAGI. V was pared by 5 bases and J by 11 bases, with 9 bases between. The CDR3 is 10 amino acids. CDR3 nucleotide sequence: TGTGCCAGCAGTAAGAAGGGGGCTTTCTTT. Protein product: CASSKKGAFF.

V is TRBV2 and J is TRBJ2-3, with D perhaps matching TRBD1 (6 bases). Germline lookup yields CDR1 SNHLY and CDR2 FYNNEI. The V gene lost 0 bases and the J gene lost 2 bases, with 12 bases spanning the gap. The CDR3 sequence is 16 residues long. In nucleotides, the CDR3 is TGTGCCAGCAGTGAAGCTGGACAGCTCCCCACAGATACGCAGTATTTT. This translates into CASSEAGQLPTDTQYF.

The chain has TRBV9 and TRBJ2-1; D perhaps matches TRBD2 (6 bases). The germline CDR1 and CDR2 sequences are SGDLS and YYNGEE. Trimming stripped 2 bases from V and 5 bases from J, with 14 bases between. The CDR3 runs 15 residues. As DNA, the CDR3 is TGTGCCAGCAGCGTGCGGACTACAGGAAACAATGAGCAGTTCTTC. It encodes CASSVRTTGNNEQFF.

The chain carries TRBV25-1 and TRBJ1-2; no clear D gene. Germline CDR1 and CDR2: MGHDK and SYGVNS. CDR3 length: 14 residues. Trimming stripped 1 base from V and 4 bases from J, with 10 bases between. The CDR3, as DNA: TGTGCCAGCAGTGAATCGCACGGGCCCTATGGCTACACCTTC. Translated, it gives CASSESHGPYGYTF.

This clone was observed a handful of times. The V call is TRBV6-1, the J call TRBJ1-5; maybe TRBD1 (5 bases). Trimming took off 0 bases at V and 6 bases at J, with 12 bases between the two ends. The CDR3 totals 15 residues. Germline values: CDR1 MNHNS, CDR2 SASEGT. As DNA, the CDR3 is TGTGCCAGCAGTGAAGCTGGGGGACGTGGTCAGCCCCAGCATTTT. Translation: CASSEAGGRGQPQHF.

CDR3 residues: CASSIYQGYEQYF. The CDR3 DNA follows: TGTGCCAGTAGTATATATCAGGGCTACGAGCAGTACTTC. The rearrangement joins TRBV19 to TRBJ2-7; possible D gene TRBD1, 5 bases. Germline CDR1 LNHDA, CDR2 SQIVND (reference sequence). V was cut by 2 bases and J by 3 bases, with 8 bases left in between. The CDR3 has 13 residues.

The V and J genes are TRBV18 and TRBJ2-7; 13 positions agree with TRBD2. The CDR3 has 17 amino acids. Per germline, CDR1 KGHSH and CDR2 LQKENI. V gave up 3 bases and J gave up 6 bases; unmatched junction bases: 11. CDR3 residues: CASSPGLAGLRTLEQYF. The CDR3 nucleotides read TGTGCCAGCTCACCGGGACTAGCGGGGCTAAGAACCCTCGAGCAGTACTTC.

The V gene is TRBV5-1, the J gene TRBJ2-1; 11 positions agree with TRBD2. The germline gives CDR1 SGHRS, CDR2 YFSETQ. J was trimmed by 6 bases and V by 0 bases; bases with no gene match: 8. CDR3 length: 17 residues. In nucleotides, the CDR3 is TGCGCCAGCAGCTTGGAAGCTAGCGGGAGGAGGATCAATGAGCAGTTCTTC. This encodes CASSLEASGRRINEQFF.

This clone has a single count. The CDR3 region has the DNA TGTGCCAGTAGTCCTCGACTAGCGGGAGCTGGAGATACGCAGTATTTT. Translated: CASSPRLAGAGDTQYF. J is TRBJ2-3 and V is TRBV19; 12 nucleotides match TRBD2. CDR1 and CDR2 from the germline V gene are LNHDA and SQIVND (reference sequence). With V trimmed by 5 bases and J by 5 bases, 8 bases remained unmatched. This CDR3 spans 16 amino acids.

The chain uses TRBV5-1 and TRBJ1-1; tentatively, D is TRBD1 (5 bases). Trimming took 6 bases from V and 3 from J, leaving 18 bases between them. Per germline, CDR1 SGHRS and CDR2 YFSETQ. The CDR3 loop spans 15 amino acids. CDR3 DNA sequence: TGCGCCAGCACCATGACGCCAGGGTCGGACACTGAAGCTTTCTTT. Encoded protein: CASTMTPGSDTEAFF.

CDR3: CASSLEIGREGLEFF. The CDR3 bases are TGTGCCAGCAGCTTGGAAATAGGGCGGGAGGGTCTGGAGTTCTTC. This chain connects TRBV5-6 to TRBJ2-1, with 9 bases matching TRBD2. Germline loops: CDR1 SGHDT, CDR2 YYEEEE. Trimming at V came to 0 bases and at J to 14 bases, leaving 12 bases not matched to a gene. This CDR3 has 15 residues.